The entry below gives a single T cell receptor beta chain sequence along with its context. Germline CDR1 reads MNHEY; CDR2 reads SMNVEV (reference sequence). Unmatched junction bases numbered 4, after V lost 0 bases and J lost 2 bases. This CDR3 has 15 amino acids. This entry is derived from a study of cytomegalovirus exposure and HLA in healthy donors. The PCR had 60 Vbeta and 13 Jbeta primers. This table comes from immunoSEQ multiplex PCR, and its TCRdb copy is limited to in-frame clones, with some not included. The sample holds 170,000 or so clones; roughly 80% are singletons and the top ten take 5.5% to 7.5%.

Material for sequencing was PBMCs. This receptor was obtained from a man aged 30 to 45 in good health and CMV-seropositive. The gene calls are TRBV27 and TRBJ2-7; 7 bases fit TRBD2. The CDR3 loop reads CASSLSVAGAYEQYF. For the CDR3, the DNA is TGTGCCAGCAGTTTATCGGTAGCGGGCGCCTACGAGCAGTACTTC.